The sequence of this TCR beta chain was determined in a study of T cell repertoires in cytomegalovirus infection. Whole-study context: CMV infection plus the matching HLA type was flagged by public TCR beta signatures. Whole-study findings and limits: The cumulative frequency of public TCR beta families identified carriers of CMV plus the relevant HLA. The ex vivo response showed dominance by HLA-C-restricted CMV-specific TCR beta clonotypes.

V shed 3 bases and J shed 5 bases, with 14 bases lying between them. From germline, CDR1 is SGHNT and CDR2 YYREEE (reference sequence). This CDR3 comprises 14 residues. TCRdb re-derived calls from the reads in MiXCR, one entry per CDR3 protein. The data hold 680,000 or so distinct CDR3 sequences, with 35% observed a single time. As for this clonotype: What it binds is not known.

The specimen sequenced was PBMCs. The TCR was taken from a human donor in good health (CMV status not recorded). Some clones in this sample may be carry-over from other donors' samples. The V gene is TRBV5-4, the J gene TRBJ1-1; tentatively, D is TRBD1 (5 bases). CDR3 nucleotide sequence: TGTGCCAGCAGCTCCGCGGGCAGGGTTACTGAAGCTTTCTTT. Translating it yields CASSSAGRVTEAFF. The variable domain in full, with the rest retrieved from reference TRBV5-4 and TRBJ1-1, is ETGVTQSPTHLIKTRGQQVTLRCSSQSGHNTVSWYQQALGQGPQFIFQYYREEENGRGNFPPRFSGLQFPNYSSELNVNALELDDSALYLCASSSAGRVTEAFFGQGTRLTVV.